This TCR beta chain was recorded in a study of beta chain features in type 1 diabetes. General study findings and limits: Type 1 diabetes patients had moderately but significantly shorter TCRB CDR3s in all four CD4+ subsets.

Germline-derived CDR1 and CDR2 are SEHNR and FQNEAQ (reference sequence). The trim removed 5 bases at V and 1 base at J, leaving 7 bases unmatched. The CDR3 loop spans 16 amino acids. Every bit of the isolated RNA underwent reverse transcription, so sequencing read expressed TCRB transcripts. The read count averaged around 4 million across naive, central memory and regulatory T cell samples. Profiled with immunoSEQ multiplex PCR; TCRdb holds only in-frame clones, not every one. The table lists around 690,000 clones, roughly an eighth of them singletons. This clone has only one observation. Antigen specificity is unknown.

The sample taken for sequencing was naive CD4+ T cells from blood. The rearrangement joins TRBV7-9 to TRBJ2-5; 10 bases fit TRBD2. The sequence was collected from a man aged 25-45 years with type 1 diabetes. The CDR3 protein is CASSMGLASSQETQYF. The DNA for the CDR3 is TGTGCCAGCAGCATGGGACTAGCGAGCTCCCAAGAGACCCAGTACTTC.